This entry is about one T cell receptor beta chain. The germline CDR1 and CDR2 sequences are MNHNY and SVGAGI (reference sequence). V shed 5 bases, J shed 2 bases, and the junction held 7 bases outside the gene matches. The CDR3 sequence is 15 residues long. TCRdb independently ran MiXCR on the 5' RACE reads; one entry per CDR3 protein. Of over 45,000 distinct CDR3 sequences in the sample, 26% were seen once. Tregs were sorted as CD4+CD25+CD127-/low cells. The sequence came from a female donor with breast cancer. The specimen was tumor-infiltrating Tregs sorted from the breast tumor. V gene TRBV6-6 combines with J gene TRBJ2-5, with 8 bases matching TRBD2. In DNA form, the CDR3 reads TGTGCCAGCAGTCTTTCGGGCGGGGGGCAAGAGACCCAGTACTTC. This codes for CASSLSGGGQETQYF.